A single sample is the source of the 13 T cell receptor beta chains below, sequenced in a study of T cell repertoires in cytomegalovirus infection. A single record per CDR3 protein comes from TCRdb applying MiXCR to the reads. The table lists around 530,000 distinct CDR3 sequences, about 30% of them singletons. The source material was PBMCs. The receptors come from a human donor in good health (CMV status not recorded). Some clones in this sample may be carry-over from other donors' samples.

This clonotype was detected only a few times. The chain carries TRBV28 and TRBJ1-4; a weak D match, TRBD1 (6 bases). The CDR3 extends over 16 amino acids. The germline V gene has CDR1 MDHEN and CDR2 SYDVKM. Trimming removed 5 bases at V and 8 bases at J, with 21 bases between. The CDR3 nucleotides are TGTGCCAGCAGTCTATCAATATCGGACAGTTACGAAAAACTGTTTTTT. It is translated as CASSLSISDSYEKLFF.

J is TRBJ2-3 and V is TRBV5-1; D might be TRBD2 (5 bases). The CDR3 runs 15 residues. CDR1 is SGHRS, CDR2 YFSETQ, per germline. V was trimmed by 5 bases and J by 4 bases, leaving 17 bases between them. As DNA, the CDR3 is TGCGCCAGCAGTTCCGGTGCCTCGGGGTCAGATACGCAGTATTTT. As protein: CASSSGASGSDTQYF. The variable domain in full, with the rest retrieved from reference TRBV5-1 and TRBJ2-3, is KAGVTQTPRYLIKTRGQQVTLSCSPISGHRSVSWYQQTPGQGLQFLFEYFSETQRNKGNFPGRFSGRQFSNSRSEMNVSTLELGDSALYLCASSSGASGSDTQYFGPGTRLTVL.

This clonotype was seen repeatedly, ten times or more. The chain employs TRBV7-2 and TRBJ1-6, with D perhaps matching TRBD1 (6 bases). CDR3 length: 14 amino acids. Germline V gene sequence: CDR1 SGHTA, CDR2 FQGNSA. V shed 1 base and J shed 8 bases, with 9 bases lying between them. Written as DNA, the CDR3 is TGTGCCAGCAGCTTAGGACACAGGGATTCACCCCTCCACTTT. Translation gives CASSLGHRDSPLHF.

This clonotype was seen a handful of times. This chain joins TRBV28 and TRBJ2-7, with D perhaps matching TRBD1 or TRBD2 (5 bases each). CDR3 length: 14 residues. V was cut by 3 bases and J by 2 bases, with 11 bases left in between. Germline V gene lookup returns CDR1 MDHEN and CDR2 SYDVKM. For the CDR3, the DNA is TGTGCCAGCAGTTTCGGGACCGCACCCTACGAGCAGTACTTC. Translating gives CASSFGTAPYEQYF.

V usage is TRBV15 and J usage is TRBJ2-1, with D possibly being TRBD1 (7 bases). The germline CDR1 and CDR2 sequences are LNHNV and YYDKDF (reference sequence). Trimming left V 2 bases short and J 9 bases short, with 29 bases between. The CDR3 extends over 19 amino acids. CDR3 amino acids: CATSRPTDRAELALSEQFF. The CDR3, as DNA: TGTGCCACCAGCAGACCGACCGACAGGGCGGAACTAGCATTAAGTGAGCAGTTCTTC.

The gene calls are TRBV4-1 and TRBJ2-1; 11 bases match TRBD2. Per germline, CDR1 MGHRA and CDR2 YSYEKL. The ends lost 3 bases at V and 7 bases at J; junction bases unmatched: 5. There are 15 residues in the CDR3. In nucleotides, the CDR3 is TGCGCCAGCAGCCACCCGGGACTAGCGGTAAATGAGCAGTTCTTC. Residues: CASSHPGLAVNEQFF.

This clonotype came up many times. The chain joins TRBV7-2 to TRBJ2-5, with unresolved D. From germline, CDR1 is SGHTA and CDR2 FQGNSA. The CDR3 totals 15 residues. Trimming pared 5 bases from V and 3 bases from J, leaving 16 bases between. CDR3 residues: CASSLQVGNKETQYF. The CDR3 bases are TGTGCCAGCAGCCTCCAAGTGGGGAATAAAGAGACCCAGTACTTC.

This clonotype was seen many times. The CDR3 DNA sequence: TGTGCCAGCAGCTTAAGAGATCCCAGGGCCTCGAACACTGAAGCTTTCTTT. It yields the protein CASSLRDPRASNTEAFF. V and J are TRBV7-8 and TRBJ1-1, with D perhaps matching TRBD1 (5 bases). This CDR3 is built from 17 residues. Germline V gene lookup returns CDR1 SGHVS and CDR2 FQNEAQ. Trimming took off 2 bases at V and 1 base at J, with 17 bases between the two ends. Full variable domain (rest looked up from reference TRBV7-8 and TRBJ1-1): GAGVSQSPRYKVAKRGQDVALRCDPISGHVSLFWYQQALGQGPEFLTYFQNEAQLDKSGLPSDRFFAERPEGSVSTLKIQRTQQEDSAVYLCASSLRDPRASNTEAFFGQGTRLTVV.

The gene calls are TRBV19 and TRBJ1-5, with D maybe TRBD1 (5 bases). Germline V lookup: CDR1 LNHDA, CDR2 SQIVND (reference sequence). The CDR3 is made up of 16 amino acids. Trimming removed 6 bases from V and 2 bases from J, with 17 bases in between. CDR3 protein: CASRRDGDWRNQPQHF. The CDR3 coding sequence is TGTGCCAGTAGACGGGACGGAGACTGGCGCAATCAGCCCCAGCATTTT.

This clonotype was seen ten or more times. The rearrangement joins TRBV7-8 to TRBJ2-1; 8 bases are a match to TRBD2. The germline CDR1 and CDR2 sequences are SGHVS and FQNEAQ. The V and J ends lost 2 bases and 5 bases, in that order; junction bases with no gene match: 11. The CDR3 consists of 17 residues. Here the CDR3 reads CASSLIGTRGVDNEQFF. Written as DNA, the CDR3 is TGTGCCAGCAGCTTAATTGGGACTAGGGGAGTGGACAATGAGCAGTTCTTC.

This clonotype came up once. CDR3 amino acids: CASSREDEDTQYF. CDR3 nucleotide sequence: TGTGCCAGCAGTAGGGAGGATGAGGATACGCAGTATTTT. V gene TRBV28 combines with J gene TRBJ2-3; D is perhaps TRBD2 (6 bases). This CDR3 spans 13 amino acids. The germline gives CDR1 MDHEN, CDR2 SYDVKM. V lost 5 bases and J lost 6, with 12 bases in between.

In this sample, this clonotype turned up a few times. V gene TRBV7-3 combines with J gene TRBJ2-5; D tentatively fits TRBD1 or TRBD2 (6 bases each). V lost 0 bases and J 9 bases, leaving 14 bases between the germline ends. The germline V gene encodes CDR1 SGHTA and CDR2 FQGTGA. There are 14 residues in the CDR3. The CDR3 region has the DNA TGTGCCAGCAGCTTAACCGGGAGCGCAGGGGCCCAGTACTTC. This codes for CASSLTGSAGAQYF.

This clonotype was observed a handful of times. The CDR3, as DNA: TGTGCCAGCAGCTTTCTCTCCAAAGAGACCCAGTACTTC. This sequence encodes CASSFLSKETQYF. This chain connects TRBV5-4 to TRBJ2-5; D remains ambiguous. CDR3 length equals 13 residues. With 2 bases removed from V and 3 bases from J, the gap between germline ends came to 8 bases. CDR1 is SGHNT, CDR2 YYREEE, per germline (reference sequence). Complete variable domain (other parts from reference TRBV5-4 and TRBJ2-5): ETGVTQSPTHLIKTRGQQVTLRCSSQSGHNTVSWYQQALGQGPQFIFQYYREEENGRGNFPPRFSGLQFPNYSSELNVNALELDDSALYLCASSFLSKETQYFGPGTRLLVL.